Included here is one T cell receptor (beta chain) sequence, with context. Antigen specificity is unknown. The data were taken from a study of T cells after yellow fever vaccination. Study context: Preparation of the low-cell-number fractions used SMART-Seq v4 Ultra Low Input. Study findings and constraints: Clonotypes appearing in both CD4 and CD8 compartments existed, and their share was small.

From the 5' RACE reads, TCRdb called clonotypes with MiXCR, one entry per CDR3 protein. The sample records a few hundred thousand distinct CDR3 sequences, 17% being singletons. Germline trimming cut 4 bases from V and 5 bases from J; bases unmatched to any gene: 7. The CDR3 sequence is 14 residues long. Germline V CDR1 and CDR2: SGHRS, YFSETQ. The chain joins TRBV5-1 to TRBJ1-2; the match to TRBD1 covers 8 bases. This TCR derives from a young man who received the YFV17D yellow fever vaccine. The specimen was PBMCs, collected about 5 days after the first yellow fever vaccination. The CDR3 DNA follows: TGCGCCAGCAGCCGCACGACAGGGGTTTATGGCTACACCTTC. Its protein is CASSRTTGVYGYTF. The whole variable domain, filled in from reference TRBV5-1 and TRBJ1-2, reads KAGVTQTPRYLIKTRGQQVTLSCSPISGHRSVSWYQQTPGQGLQFLFEYFSETQRNKGNFPGRFSGRQFSNSRSEMNVSTLELGDSALYLCASSRTTGVYGYTFGSGTRLTVV.